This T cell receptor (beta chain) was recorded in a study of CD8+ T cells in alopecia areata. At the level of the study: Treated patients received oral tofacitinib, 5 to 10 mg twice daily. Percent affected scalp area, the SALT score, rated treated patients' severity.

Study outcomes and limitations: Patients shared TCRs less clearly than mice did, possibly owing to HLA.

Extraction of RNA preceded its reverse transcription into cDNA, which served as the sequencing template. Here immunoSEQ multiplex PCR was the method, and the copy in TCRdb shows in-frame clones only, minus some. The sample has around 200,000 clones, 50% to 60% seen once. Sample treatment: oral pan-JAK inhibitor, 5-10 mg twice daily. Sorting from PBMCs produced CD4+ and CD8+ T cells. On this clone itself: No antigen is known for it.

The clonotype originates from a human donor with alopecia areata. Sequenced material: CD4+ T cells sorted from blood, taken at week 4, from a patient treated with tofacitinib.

The CDR3 spells CASSQDLRGDEQFF. CDR3 DNA: TGCGCCAGCAGCCAAGATCTGCGGGGAGATGAGCAGTTCTTC. V and J are TRBV4-1 and TRBJ2-1; TRBD2 might be the D (6 bases). The CDR3 is made up of 14 amino acids. Deletions cut 0 bases from V and 8 bases from J, with 11 bases between. The V gene's germline CDR1 is MGHRA and CDR2 YSYEKL.